This TCR beta chain was recorded in a study of OX40 agonist ivuxolimab in advanced cancers. This CDR3 is built from 15 residues. The J segment lost 5 bases and the V segment lost 0 bases, leaving 3 bases of the junction unmatched. Germline V gene sequence: CDR1 ENHRY, CDR2 SYGVKD. Produced via immunoSEQ multiplex PCR; TCRdb's table is partial and in-frame only. The sample has 87,000 or so clones, approximately 85% seen once. The study, taken as a whole, reports: More expanded clones were found, on average, in CD8+ than in CD4+ T cells. Near-lowest levels of clonal expansion characterized partial responders at 0.1-3.0 mg/kg.

A remark on this clone: Its antigen remains unknown.

V gene TRBV10-3 combines with J gene TRBJ2-7; 11 nucleotides line up with TRBD1. This TCR came from an adult with an advanced solid tumor such as melanoma, head and neck, liver or kidney cancer. The sample was CD4+ or CD8+ T cells sorted from blood, taken in a trial of the OX40 agonist ivuxolimab. In DNA form, the CDR3 reads TGTGCCATCAGTGAGTCCAGGACAGGGGGCAACGAGCAGTACTTC. It translates to CAISESRTGGNEQYF.